This paragraph reports one TCR beta chain. The method was immunoSEQ multiplex PCR; TCRdb's version includes in-frame clones alone and lacks a portion of them. The table lists about 2.3 million clones, 85% to 95% of them singletons, with approximately 0.41% in the top ten. CDR1 is MDHEN and CDR2 is SYDVKM in the germline V gene. Unmatched junction bases numbered 7, after V lost 6 bases and J lost 3 bases. The CDR3 length is 15 residues. This specimen comes from a study of shared clonotypes between healthy human individuals. The clonotype originates from a man aged 18-30 years in good health. Some clones in this sample may be carry-over from other donors' samples. The gene calls are TRBV28 and TRBJ1-5; TRBD1 matches at 8 bases. The sequencing input was naive CD4+ T cells from PBMCs. The subset here: CD45RA+ positively selected. The DNA for the CDR3 is TGTGCCAGCAGACTCGGGACAGGCTACAATCAGCCCCAGCATTTT. It yields the protein CASRLGTGYNQPQHF.